The clone carrying this T cell receptor (beta chain) occurred a few times. Each sample provided at least 6 micrograms of extracted total RNA. A J-beta primer mix and a sample-barcoded 5' primer were used in a second PCR of roughly 7 to 12 cycles. One entry per CDR3 protein results from TCRdb running MiXCR on the 5' RACE reads. In the table there are around 1,600,000 distinct CDR3 sequences, approximately 42% of which are singletons. This sample stems from a study of blood T cells in healthy people across ages. Trimming cost V 5 bases and J 9 bases, with 12 bases left between them. CDR3 length: 12 residues. Germline values: CDR1 SGDLS, CDR2 YYNGEE.

This chain connects TRBV9 to TRBJ2-1, with D uncertain. This TCR derives from a woman between 18 and 29 years old in good health. Specimen: blood. Here the CDR3 DNA reads TGTGCCAGCAGTGACCCCTCCCGTGAGCAGTTCTTC. It specifies CASSDPSREQFF.